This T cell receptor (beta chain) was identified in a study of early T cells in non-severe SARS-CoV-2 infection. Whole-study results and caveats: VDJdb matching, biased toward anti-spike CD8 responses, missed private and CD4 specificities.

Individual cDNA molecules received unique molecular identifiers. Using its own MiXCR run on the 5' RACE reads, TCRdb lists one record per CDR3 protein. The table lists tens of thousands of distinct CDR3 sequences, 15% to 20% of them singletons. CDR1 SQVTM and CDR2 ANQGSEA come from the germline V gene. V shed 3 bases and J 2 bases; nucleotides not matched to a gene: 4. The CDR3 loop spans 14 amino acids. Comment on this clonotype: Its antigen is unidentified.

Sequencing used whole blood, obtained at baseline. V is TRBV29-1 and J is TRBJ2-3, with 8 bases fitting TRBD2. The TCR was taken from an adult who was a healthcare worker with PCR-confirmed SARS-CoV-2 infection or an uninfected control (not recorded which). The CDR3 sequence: CSVDVRGATDTQYF. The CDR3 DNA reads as TGCAGCGTTGACGTGCGGGGGGCCACAGATACGCAGTATTTT.